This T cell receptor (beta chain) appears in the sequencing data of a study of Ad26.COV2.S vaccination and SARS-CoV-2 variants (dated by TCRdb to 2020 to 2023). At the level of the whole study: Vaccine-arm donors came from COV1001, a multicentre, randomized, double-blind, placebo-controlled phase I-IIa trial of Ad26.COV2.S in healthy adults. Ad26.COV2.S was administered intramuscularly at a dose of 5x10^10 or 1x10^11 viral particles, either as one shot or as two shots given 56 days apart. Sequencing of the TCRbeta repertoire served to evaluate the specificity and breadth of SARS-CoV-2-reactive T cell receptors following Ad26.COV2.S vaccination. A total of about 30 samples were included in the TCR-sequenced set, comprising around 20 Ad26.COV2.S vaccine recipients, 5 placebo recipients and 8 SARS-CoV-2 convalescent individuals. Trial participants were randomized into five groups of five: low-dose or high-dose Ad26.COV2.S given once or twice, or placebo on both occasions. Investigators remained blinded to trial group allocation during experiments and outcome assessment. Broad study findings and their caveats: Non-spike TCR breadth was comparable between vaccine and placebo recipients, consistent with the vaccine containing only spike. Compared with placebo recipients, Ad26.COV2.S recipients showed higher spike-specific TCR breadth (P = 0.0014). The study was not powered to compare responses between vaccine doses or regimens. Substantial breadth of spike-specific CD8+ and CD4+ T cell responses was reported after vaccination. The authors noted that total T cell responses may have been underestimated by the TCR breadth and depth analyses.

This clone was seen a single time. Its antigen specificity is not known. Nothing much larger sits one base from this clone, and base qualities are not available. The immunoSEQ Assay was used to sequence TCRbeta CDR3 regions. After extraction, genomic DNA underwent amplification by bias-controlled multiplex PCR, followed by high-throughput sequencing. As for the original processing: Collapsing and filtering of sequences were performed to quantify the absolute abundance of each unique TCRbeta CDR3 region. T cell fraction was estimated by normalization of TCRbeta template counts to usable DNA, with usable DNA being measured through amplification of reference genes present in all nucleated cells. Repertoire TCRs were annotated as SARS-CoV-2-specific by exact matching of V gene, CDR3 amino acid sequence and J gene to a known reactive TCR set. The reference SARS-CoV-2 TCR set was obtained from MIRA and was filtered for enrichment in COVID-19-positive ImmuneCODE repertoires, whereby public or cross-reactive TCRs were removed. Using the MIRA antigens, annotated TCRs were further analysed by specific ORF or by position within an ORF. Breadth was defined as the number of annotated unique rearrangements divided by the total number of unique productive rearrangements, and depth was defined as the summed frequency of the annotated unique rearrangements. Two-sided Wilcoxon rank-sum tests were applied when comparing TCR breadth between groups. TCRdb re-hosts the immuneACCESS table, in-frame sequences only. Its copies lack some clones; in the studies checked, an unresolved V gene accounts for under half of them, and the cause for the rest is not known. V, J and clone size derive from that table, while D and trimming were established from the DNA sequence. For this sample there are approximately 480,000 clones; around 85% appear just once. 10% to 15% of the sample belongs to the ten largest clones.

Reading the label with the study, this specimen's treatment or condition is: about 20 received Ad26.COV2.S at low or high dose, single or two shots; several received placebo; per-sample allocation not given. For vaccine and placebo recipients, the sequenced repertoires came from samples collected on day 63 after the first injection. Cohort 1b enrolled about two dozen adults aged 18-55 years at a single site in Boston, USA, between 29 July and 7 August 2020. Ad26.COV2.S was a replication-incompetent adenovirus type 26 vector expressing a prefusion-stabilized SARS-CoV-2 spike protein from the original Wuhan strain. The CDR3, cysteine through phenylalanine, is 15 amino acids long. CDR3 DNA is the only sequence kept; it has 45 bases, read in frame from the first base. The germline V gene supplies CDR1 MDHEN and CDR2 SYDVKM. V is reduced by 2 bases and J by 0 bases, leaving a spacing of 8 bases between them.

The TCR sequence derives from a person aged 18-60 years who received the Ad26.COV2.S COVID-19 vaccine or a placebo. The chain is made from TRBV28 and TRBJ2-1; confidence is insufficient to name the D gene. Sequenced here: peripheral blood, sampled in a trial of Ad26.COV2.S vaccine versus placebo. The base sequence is TGTGCCAGCAGTTTAGCCAGAAACTCCTACAATGAGCAGTTCTTC. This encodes CASSLARNSYNEQFF. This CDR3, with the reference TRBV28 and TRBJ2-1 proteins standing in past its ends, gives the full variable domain DVKVTQSSRYLVKRTGEKVFLECVQDMDHENMFWYRQDPGLGLRLIYFSYDVKMKEKGDIPEGYSVSREKKERFSLILESASTNQTSMYLCASSLARNSYNEQFFGPGTRLTVL.